At least ten counts were recorded for the clone carrying this T cell receptor (beta chain). These data belong to a study of CD8 T cells in ankylosing spondylitis. TCRdb passed the 5' RACE reads through MiXCR, listing each CDR3 protein once. In the table there are 150,000 to 200,000 distinct CDR3 sequences, around a sixth of which are singletons. The sequenced sample consisted of blood, either unsorted or a sorted T cell fraction (not recorded which). The TCR was taken from a male donor aged 5 to 30 with ankylosing spondylitis or in good health (not recorded which).

The CDR3 nucleotides are TGCAGTGTTTCCGGGACAGCAAACTACAATGAGCAGTTCTTC. Residues: CSVSGTANYNEQFF. The rearrangement uses TRBV20-1 and TRBJ2-1; 7 bases agree with TRBD1. Germline V gene data show CDR1 as DFQATT and CDR2 as SNEGSKA (reference sequence). V gave up 7 bases and J gave up 3 bases; unmatched junction bases: 9. The CDR3 totals 14 residues.